The T cell receptor beta chain under discussion was sequenced for a study of lymphopenia after photon versus proton radiotherapy. Generated by immunoSEQ multiplex PCR, the TCRdb table keeps only in-frame clones and is missing some. The sample records 30,000 to 40,000 clones, around nine tenths being singletons. Study-level findings and limits: In patients who died, overall survival fell as post-nadir TCR diversity dropped more. Authors raise, but do not show, better survival with proton therapy. After lymphocyte nadir, photon-treated repertoires showed oligoclonal expansion, especially CD8+ Temra. Photon-treated patients lost naive T cells and TCR diversity; proton-treated stayed stable.

About this clone itself: Antigen unknown.

The V gene's germline CDR1 is SGHDN and CDR2 FVKESK. V was pared by 5 bases and J by 7 bases, with 12 bases of the junction left unmatched. This CDR3 comprises 15 residues. Sequencing used peripheral blood, obtained from a patient treated with photon-based radiotherapy. V usage is TRBV14 and J usage is TRBJ1-1; 8 nucleotides line up with TRBD1. The receptor was derived from a man aged 55 to 70 with cholangiocarcinoma. This CDR3 reads CASSSRTGPHVEAFF. The CDR3 DNA reads as TGTGCCAGCAGCTCCCGGACAGGGCCCCACGTTGAAGCTTTCTTT.